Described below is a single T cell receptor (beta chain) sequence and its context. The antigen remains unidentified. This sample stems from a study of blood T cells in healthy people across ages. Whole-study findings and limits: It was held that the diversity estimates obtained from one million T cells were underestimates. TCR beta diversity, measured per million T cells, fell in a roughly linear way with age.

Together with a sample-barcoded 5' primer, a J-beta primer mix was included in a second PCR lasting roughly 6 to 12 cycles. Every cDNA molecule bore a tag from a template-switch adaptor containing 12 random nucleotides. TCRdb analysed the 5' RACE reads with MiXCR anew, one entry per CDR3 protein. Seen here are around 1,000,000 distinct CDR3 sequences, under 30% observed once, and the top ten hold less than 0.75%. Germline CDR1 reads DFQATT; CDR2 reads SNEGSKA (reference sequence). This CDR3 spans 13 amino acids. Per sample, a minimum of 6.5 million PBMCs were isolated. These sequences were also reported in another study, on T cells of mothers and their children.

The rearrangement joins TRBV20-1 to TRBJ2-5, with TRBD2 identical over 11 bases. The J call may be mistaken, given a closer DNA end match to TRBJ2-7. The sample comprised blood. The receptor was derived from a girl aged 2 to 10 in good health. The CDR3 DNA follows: TGCAGTGCTAGGACTAGCGGGATGTACGAGCAGTACTTC. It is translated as CSARTSGMYEQYF.